Shown below are 27 T cell receptor beta chains from a single sample sequenced in a study of T cell repertoires in cytomegalovirus infection (dated by TCRdb to the late 2010s). Data came from an Illumina HiSeq 1500. TCRdb reworked the public reads: Q25 trimming with fastp, MiXCR clone assembly, productive beta chains retained. Entries are consolidated by CDR3 protein sequence, retaining the most common genes and DNA. The sample table lists about 230,000 distinct CDR3 sequences, over 20% of them with a count of one. The ten top clones hold around a sixth of the sample. The sequenced sample was CD8+ T cells from PBMCs. The receptors shown here come from a human donor in good health (CMV status not recorded). Some clones in this sample may be carry-over from other donors' samples.

The gene calls are TRBV6-6 and TRBJ2-7; TRBD1 or TRBD2 may be the D gene (6 bases each). This CDR3 region has 13 residues. V lost 5 bases to trimming and J lost 6 bases, with 14 bases between them. From germline, CDR1 is MNHNY and CDR2 SVGAGI (reference sequence). This CDR3 reads CASSPGATFEQYF. The CDR3 nucleotides read TGTGCCAGCAGTCCGGGGGCTACCTTCGAGCAGTACTTC.

This clonotype appeared once. J is TRBJ2-3 and V is TRBV20-1; TRBD2 agrees at 12 bases. Germline loops: CDR1 DFQATT, CDR2 SNEGSKA (reference sequence). Germline trimming cut 6 bases from V and 2 bases from J; bases unmatched to any gene: 21. The CDR3 has 20 residues. CDR3: CSATAPGLAGGLLPTDTQYF. The CDR3 DNA reads TGCAGTGCAACGGCTCCGGGACTAGCGGGCGGATTGCTGCCCACAGATACGCAGTATTTT.

The CDR3 is CASSHAGGRYNEQFF. CDR3 DNA: TGTGCCAGCAGCCATGCAGGGGGCCGGTACAATGAGCAGTTCTTC. The rearrangement uses TRBV14 and TRBJ2-1; the match to TRBD1 covers 8 bases. V dropped 3 bases and J dropped 4; count of bases not matched to a gene: 5. Germline V lookup: CDR1 SGHDN, CDR2 FVKESK. The CDR3 covers 15 residues.

This clonotype occurred a few times. The chain couples TRBV4-1 to TRBJ1-5, with 11 bases identical to TRBD1. Germline lookup yields CDR1 MGHRA and CDR2 YSYEKL. This CDR3 region has 16 residues. V was clipped by 0 bases and J by 9 bases; unmatched bases: 7. The CDR3 nucleotides read TGCGCCAGCAGCCAAGACTCGGGACAGGGGGATTGGCCCCAGCATTTT. Translation gives CASSQDSGQGDWPQHF.

V and J are TRBV2 and TRBJ1-6; D call uncertain. Trimming shortened V by 2 bases and J by 5 bases, and 10 bases separated the two germline ends. Germline CDR1 and CDR2: SNHLY and FYNNEI. The CDR3 covers 15 residues. CDR3 DNA sequence: TGTGCCAGCAGTGAAATTCTCGCTGATAATTCACCCCTCCACTTT. This translates into CASSEILADNSPLHF.

This clonotype was picked up many times. The V and J genes are TRBV7-9 and TRBJ2-7, with TRBD1 identical over 7 bases. CDR1 and CDR2 (germline): SEHNR, FQNEAQ (reference sequence). The CDR3 is 14 amino acids. The ends lost 5 bases at V and 3 bases at J; junction bases unmatched: 7. DNA of the CDR3: TGTGCCAGCAGCCGACAGGGTGGCTACTACGAGCAGTACTTC. Residues: CASSRQGGYYEQYF. The complete variable domain, with remaining parts taken from reference TRBV7-9 and TRBJ2-7, reads DTGVSQNPRHKITKRGQNVTFRCDPISEHNRLYWYRQTLGQGPEFLTYFQNEAQLEKSRLLSDRFSAERPKGSFSTLEIQRTEQGDSAMYLCASSRQGGYYEQYFGPGTRLTVT.

This clonotype came up a few times. CDR3 sequence: CASSPSDRRETQYF. The CDR3 coding sequence is TGTGCCAGCAGTCCCTCGGACAGGAGGGAGACCCAGTACTTC. This chain connects TRBV6-2 or TRBV6-3 to TRBJ2-5; the match to TRBD1 covers 7 bases. J was trimmed by 5 bases and V by 5 bases; bases with no gene match: 8. Germline CDR1 is MNHEY and CDR2 is SVGEGT. CDR3 size: 14 residues.

This clonotype was counted at least ten times. The chain carries TRBV7-6 and TRBJ2-5; no definite D call. V was cut by 3 bases and J by 2 bases, with 13 bases left in between. The germline CDR1 and CDR2 sequences are SGHVS and FNYEAQ. CDR3 size: 15 residues. The CDR3 DNA reads TGTGCCAGCAGCTTTGCGGCAGCCATACAAGAGACCCAGTACTTC. Translation gives CASSFAAAIQETQYF. Together with reference TRBV7-6 and TRBJ2-5, the CDR3 gives the full variable domain: GAGVSQSPRYKVTKRGQDVALRCDPISGHVSLYWYRQALGQGPEFLTYFNYEAQQDKSGLPNDRFSAERPEGSISTLTIQRTEQRDSAMYRCASSFAAAIQETQYFGPGTRLLVL.

This chain links TRBV7-2 with TRBJ2-3, with TRBD2 identical over 9 bases. Looked up from germline, CDR1 is SGHTA and CDR2 is FQGNSA. The CDR3 consists of 17 residues. With 5 bases clipped from V and 4 bases from J, the junction kept 13 bases outside the gene matches. CDR3 protein: CASSDPWRGGLSDTQYF. CDR3 bases: TGTGCCAGCAGCGACCCTTGGCGGGGGGGCCTTTCAGATACGCAGTATTTT.

This chain connects TRBV10-3 to TRBJ2-2; TRBD2 matches at 11 bases. Germline V gives CDR1 ENHRY, CDR2 SYGVKD. This CDR3 contains 20 residues. Unmatched junction bases numbered 16, after V lost 7 bases and J lost 0 bases. This CDR3 reads CAITRSPSTSGNANTGELFF. The CDR3 DNA reads TGTGCCATCACGCGCTCCCCCTCGACTAGCGGGAATGCGAACACCGGGGAGCTGTTTTTT.

Ten or more counts support this clonotype. The J gene is TRBJ2-3, the V gene TRBV7-6; 9 bases map to TRBD2. Unmatched junction bases numbered 10, after V lost 5 bases and J lost 7 bases. This CDR3 comprises 15 residues. Germline CDR1 is SGHVS and CDR2 is FNYEAQ. The CDR3 DNA follows: TGTGCCAGCAGCCCTGATGGCGGGGGGGCCAATACGCAGTATTTT. As protein: CASSPDGGGANTQYF.

J is TRBJ2-7 and V is TRBV11-2, with 11 bases aligning to TRBD2. Unmatched junction bases numbered 4, after V lost 3 bases and J lost 3 bases. The CDR3 spans 15 residues. Germline lookup yields CDR1 SGHAT and CDR2 FQNNGV. The CDR3 bases are TGTGCCAGCAGCTTCGGTCTAGCGGGAGGCTACGAGCAGTACTTC. It codes for CASSFGLAGGYEQYF.

This clonotype was picked up many times. DNA for the CDR3: TGTGCCAGCAGCTTATTTGGGAGCTCCTACGAGCAGTACTTC. It encodes CASSLFGSSYEQYF. The chain couples TRBV7-2 to TRBJ2-7; D possibly corresponds to TRBD2 (5 bases). The CDR3 covers 14 residues. The germline V and J ends were trimmed by 2 bases and 0 bases, with 8 bases remaining between them. Germline V gives CDR1 SGHTA, CDR2 FQGNSA.

There are a few counts of this clonotype. The V gene is TRBV6-1, the J gene TRBJ1-5, with 9 bases aligning to TRBD1. The ends lost 5 bases at V and 2 bases at J; junction bases unmatched: 7. The CDR3 is made up of 16 amino acids. Looked up from germline, CDR1 is MNHNS and CDR2 is SASEGT. In DNA, the CDR3 is TGTGCCAGCAGTCACGACAGGGGGTTCGGCAATCAGCCCCAGCATTTT. It encodes CASSHDRGFGNQPQHF.

J is TRBJ2-1 and V is TRBV6-2 or TRBV6-3, with 7 bases aligning to TRBD2. Germline V lookup: CDR1 MNHEY, CDR2 SVGEGT. This CDR3 is built from 12 residues. Trimming at V came to 6 bases and at J to 10 bases, leaving 6 bases not matched to a gene. The CDR3 nucleotides are TGTGCCAGCAGATTAGGGAGGGAAGAGCAGTTCTTC. This codes for CASRLGREEQFF.

This rearrangement joins TRBV29-1 to TRBJ2-4; 7 nucleotides line up with TRBD1. Germline V lookup: CDR1 SQVTM, CDR2 ANQGSEA. The V gene end was trimmed by 6 bases and the J gene end by 6 bases; junction bases not matched to a gene: 8. This CDR3 is 13 amino acids long. For the CDR3, the DNA is TGCAGCGTGAGTGAGTGGGACAGAAACATTCAGTACTTC. Its translation: CSVSEWDRNIQYF.

This clonotype was picked up a small number of times. The rearrangement uses TRBV6-5 and TRBJ2-7; 8 positions match TRBD1. The CDR3 contains 15 residues. The germline CDR1 and CDR2 sequences are MNHEY and SVGAGI. The junction had 9 bases not matched to a gene; V was cut back by 7 bases and J by 1 base. The CDR3 spells CASTDGQGVSYEQYF. CDR3 nucleotide sequence: TGTGCCAGCACCGACGGACAGGGAGTATCCTACGAGCAGTACTTC.

The J gene is TRBJ2-7, the V gene TRBV29-1; 9 bases agree with TRBD1. This CDR3 comprises 14 residues. V lost 5 bases to trimming and J lost 3 bases; unmatched junction nucleotides: 8. CDR1 SQVTM and CDR2 ANQGSEA come from the germline V gene. CDR3 nucleotides: TGCAGCGTTCAGAATTTGGACAGGGGCTACGAGCAGTACTTC. Protein sequence: CSVQNLDRGYEQYF.

This clonotype was seen a few times. The chain joins TRBV25-1 to TRBJ2-7; D may be TRBD1 (5 bases). V was cut by 0 bases and J by 1 base, with 10 bases left in between. Germline CDR1 MGHDK, CDR2 SYGVNS. The CDR3 is made up of 15 amino acids. CDR3 DNA: TGTGCCAGCAGTGAATACTGGCAGGGTTCCTACGAGCAGTACTTC. Residues: CASSEYWQGSYEQYF.

A few counts support this clonotype. The chain recombines TRBV7-6 with TRBJ2-5, with D perhaps TRBD1 (5 bases). The CDR3 spans 15 residues. V dropped 3 bases and J dropped 1 base, with 12 bases sitting between them. Per the germline V gene, CDR1 is SGHVS and CDR2 is FNYEAQ. The CDR3, as DNA: TGTGCCAGCAGCTTTCGGCAGGGCCTCCAAGAGACCCAGTACTTC. Translated, it gives CASSFRQGLQETQYF.

This clonotype appeared a few times. The V call is TRBV28, the J call TRBJ2-7, with no clear D. The ends were cut back, 6 bases at V and 4 bases at J, with 10 bases in the middle. This CDR3 comprises 12 residues. Germline assignment: CDR1 MDHEN and CDR2 SYDVKM. CDR3 residues: CASSRHQYEQYF. CDR3 nucleotide sequence: TGTGCCAGCAGCCGTCATCAATACGAGCAGTACTTC.

The rearrangement joins TRBV25-1 to TRBJ2-7; a possible D gene is TRBD2 (5 bases). Trimming shortened V by 6 bases and J by 1 base, and 10 bases separated the two germline ends. CDR1 is MGHDK and CDR2 is SYGVNS in the germline V gene. CDR3 size: 13 residues. The CDR3 coding sequence is TGTGCCAGCAGGATCGGAGGATCCTACGAGCAGTACTTC. The encoded protein is CASRIGGSYEQYF.

This clonotype was detected only a few times. The chain joins TRBV7-3 to TRBJ2-7; 9 bases are shared with TRBD2. The CDR3 runs 14 residues. The germline V gene encodes CDR1 SGHTA and CDR2 FQGTGA. V was clipped by 3 bases and J by 2 bases; unmatched bases: 2. Here the CDR3 DNA reads TGTGCCAGCAGCTTCGGCGGGGGGGCCTACGAGCAGTACTTC. Amino acids: CASSFGGGAYEQYF.

The sample holds a few counts of this clonotype. J is TRBJ2-7 and V is TRBV6-1; D possibly corresponds to TRBD1 (6 bases). The V and J ends lost 6 bases and 2 bases respectively, with 17 bases between them. Germline-derived CDR1 and CDR2 are MNHNS and SASEGT. CDR3 size: 15 residues. The CDR3 region is CASSLRPQGTYEQYF. Written as DNA, the CDR3 is TGTGCCAGCAGCCTCCGCCCACAGGGAACCTACGAGCAGTACTTC.

CDR3 residues: CASSPIGRSTNTEAFF. DNA of the CDR3: TGTGCCAGTAGTCCCATCGGACGAAGCACTAACACTGAAGCTTTCTTT. The V and J genes are TRBV19 and TRBJ1-1; D is undetermined. V shed 5 bases and J shed 2 bases, with 18 bases lying between them. The CDR3 loop spans 16 amino acids. The germline gives CDR1 LNHDA, CDR2 SQIVND (reference sequence). The full variable domain, completed using reference TRBV19 and TRBJ1-1, is DGGITQSPKYLFRKEGQNVTLSCEQNLNHDAMYWYRQDPGQGLRLIYYSQIVNDFQKGDIAEGYSVSREKKESFPLTVTSAQKNPTAFYLCASSPIGRSTNTEAFFGQGTRLTVV.

The V and J genes are TRBV18 and TRBJ1-1; D gene ambiguous. The CDR3 loop spans 12 amino acids. V was pared by 2 bases and J by 3 bases, with 4 bases between. Germline V lookup: CDR1 KGHSH, CDR2 LQKENI. CDR3 protein: CASSPGYTEAFF. DNA of the CDR3: TGTGCCAGCTCACCAGGGTACACTGAAGCTTTCTTT.

This clonotype was found a few times. The genes are TRBV7-6 and TRBJ2-1; 8 bases fit TRBD2. Germline values: CDR1 SGHVS, CDR2 FNYEAQ. The V gene end was trimmed by 2 bases and the J gene end by 8 bases; junction bases not matched to a gene: 8. CDR3 length equals 15 residues. The CDR3 nucleotides are TGTGCCAGCAGCTTATCGGGGGGGCCTGTGGATGAGCAGTTCTTC. Translation: CASSLSGGPVDEQFF.